This TCR beta chain was observed in a study of neurological immune-mediated disorders. CDR3 size: 14 residues. The ends lost 6 bases at V and 1 base at J; junction bases unmatched: 7. Germline lookup yields CDR1 DFQATT and CDR2 SNEGSKA (reference sequence). This clonotype was observed many times. Each TCR transcript was tagged with a 10-nucleotide random UMI during 5'RACE. TCRdb redid the calling of the 5' RACE reads with MiXCR, one entry per CDR3 protein. The data contain more than 50,000 distinct CDR3 sequences, less than 4% of them seen just once; the ten biggest clones take up 1.3%. Unsorted libraries used 2 million PBMCs kept at -80 degrees C.

This receptor was taken from a man aged 25-40 years with multiple sclerosis. This chain uses TRBV20-1 with TRBJ2-7; 9 bases are shared with TRBD1. The sample consisted of PBMCs. CDR3 nucleotide sequence: TGCAGTGCCGTACAGGGGGCGCAATCCTACGAGCAGTACTTC. Translated: CSAVQGAQSYEQYF.